Listed below are T cell receptor beta chains from one sample, sequenced in a study of CD8+CD57+ T cells in acquired aplastic anemia. TCRdb re-called the reads with MiXCR, one entry per CDR3 protein. The sample lists about 190,000 distinct CDR3 sequences, less than 65% seen once, with approximately 44% in the top ten. The sample comprised sorted CD4+, CD8+, or CD8+CD57+ T cells (not recorded which) from PBMCs. The receptors derive from a human donor with severe aplastic anemia or a healthy control (not recorded which). The CDR3 runs from the conserved cysteine through the conserved F or W. Fields, in order: CDR3 protein, D gene, J gene, V gene. The D gene is left open where the match is weak.

CDR3aa: CSVDAGIEQYF; d_gene: -; j_gene: TRBJ2-7; v_gene: TRBV29-1
CDR3aa: CASSPGAGGRDTQYF; d_gene: TRBD1; j_gene: TRBJ2-3; v_gene: TRBV18
CDR3aa: CASSSLAGVHEQYF; d_gene: TRBD2; j_gene: TRBJ2-7; v_gene: TRBV11-2
CDR3aa: CSARQSSNYGYTF; d_gene: -; j_gene: TRBJ1-2; v_gene: TRBV20-1
CDR3aa: CASSEAMDAYEQYF; d_gene: -; j_gene: TRBJ2-7; v_gene: TRBV6-1
CDR3aa: CASKNYEQYF; d_gene: -; j_gene: TRBJ2-7; v_gene: TRBV2
CDR3aa: CASSQHFYEQYF; d_gene: -; j_gene: TRBJ2-7; v_gene: TRBV16
CDR3aa: CASRGGQGWSPLHF; d_gene: TRBD1; j_gene: TRBJ1-6; v_gene: TRBV25-1
CDR3aa: CASSVEAGTRYNEQFF; d_gene: -; j_gene: TRBJ2-1; v_gene: TRBV9
CDR3aa: CASSVRLKTGTGDEQYF; d_gene: TRBD1; j_gene: TRBJ2-7; v_gene: TRBV6-4
CDR3aa: CASSEFGGTTSGTF; d_gene: -; j_gene: TRBJ1-2; v_gene: TRBV6-1
CDR3aa: CSARFPGQFYGYTF; d_gene: TRBD1; j_gene: TRBJ1-2; v_gene: TRBV20-1
CDR3aa: CATSDLWGAELFF; d_gene: -; j_gene: TRBJ2-2; v_gene: TRBV24-1
CDR3aa: CASSFSQGSDTQYF; d_gene: -; j_gene: TRBJ2-3; v_gene: TRBV13
CDR3aa: CASSWGTSRETQYF; d_gene: -; j_gene: TRBJ2-5; v_gene: TRBV28
CDR3aa: CSVEGASSVGIAYEQYF; d_gene: -; j_gene: TRBJ2-7; v_gene: TRBV29-1
CDR3aa: CASSLTSGSDTYEQYF; d_gene: TRBD2; j_gene: TRBJ2-7; v_gene: TRBV11-2
CDR3aa: CASSADRGPYGYTF; d_gene: TRBD1; j_gene: TRBJ1-2; v_gene: TRBV7-2
CDR3aa: CSARDPGQNLYNEQFF; d_gene: -; j_gene: TRBJ2-1; v_gene: TRBV20-1
CDR3aa: CSVENRGPTNEQYF; d_gene: TRBD1; j_gene: TRBJ2-7; v_gene: TRBV29-1
CDR3aa: CATGGGMNTEAFF; d_gene: -; j_gene: TRBJ1-1; v_gene: TRBV12-3/TRBV12-4
CDR3aa: CASSYRQGAGAFF; d_gene: TRBD1; j_gene: TRBJ1-1; v_gene: TRBV7-9
CDR3aa: CATSRVLSVVGQEKLFF; d_gene: -; j_gene: TRBJ1-4; v_gene: TRBV15
CDR3aa: CSVVSGDSGGYTF; d_gene: -; j_gene: TRBJ1-2; v_gene: TRBV29-1
CDR3aa: CSAVSFGNQPQHF; d_gene: -; j_gene: TRBJ1-5; v_gene: TRBV20-1